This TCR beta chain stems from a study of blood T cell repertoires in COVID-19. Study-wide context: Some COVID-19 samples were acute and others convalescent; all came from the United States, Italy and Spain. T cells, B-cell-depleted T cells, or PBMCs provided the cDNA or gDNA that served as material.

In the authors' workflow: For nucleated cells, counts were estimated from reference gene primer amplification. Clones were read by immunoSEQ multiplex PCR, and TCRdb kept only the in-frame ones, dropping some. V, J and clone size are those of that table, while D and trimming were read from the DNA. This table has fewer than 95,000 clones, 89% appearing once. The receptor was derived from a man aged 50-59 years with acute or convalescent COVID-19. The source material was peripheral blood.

The CDR3 loop is CSFSTGSTEAFF. The CDR3 DNA sequence: TGCAGTTTTTCGACAGGCAGCACTGAAGCTTTCTTT. The chain combines TRBV29-1 with TRBJ1-1; possible D gene TRBD1, 6 bases. The CDR3 runs 12 residues. Germline CDR1 is SQVTM and CDR2 is ANQGSEA.